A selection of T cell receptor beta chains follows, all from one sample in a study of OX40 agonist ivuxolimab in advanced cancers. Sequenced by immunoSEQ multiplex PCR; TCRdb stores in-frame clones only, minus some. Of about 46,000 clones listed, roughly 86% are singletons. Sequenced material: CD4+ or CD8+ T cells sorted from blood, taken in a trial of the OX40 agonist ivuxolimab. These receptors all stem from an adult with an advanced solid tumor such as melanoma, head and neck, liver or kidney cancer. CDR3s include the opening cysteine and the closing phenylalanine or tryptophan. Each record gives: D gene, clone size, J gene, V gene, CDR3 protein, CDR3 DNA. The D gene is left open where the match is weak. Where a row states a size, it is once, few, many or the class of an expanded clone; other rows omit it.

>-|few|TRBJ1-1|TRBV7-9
CASSQGTGQNTEAFF
TGTGCCAGCAGCCAAGGGACGGGTCAAAACACTGAAGCTTTCTTT
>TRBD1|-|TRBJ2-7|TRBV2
CASSEYQGVSSYEQYF
TGTGCCAGCAGTGAATATCAGGGGGTAAGCTCCTACGAGCAGTACTTC
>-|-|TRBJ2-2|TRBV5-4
CASRLARGFANTGELFF
TGTGCCAGCAGACTCGCCAGAGGCTTCGCGAACACCGGGGAGCTGTTTTTT
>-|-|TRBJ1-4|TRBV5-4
CASSLGSATNEKLFF
TGTGCCAGCAGCTTAGGGTCGGCAACTAATGAAAAACTGTTTTTT
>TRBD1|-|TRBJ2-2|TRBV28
CASSFSMGQSNIGNTGELFF
TGTGCCAGCAGTTTCTCGATGGGACAGAGCAATATAGGGAACACCGGGGAGCTGTTTTTT
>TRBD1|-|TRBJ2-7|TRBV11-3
CASSSSEGAEQYF
TGTGCCAGCAGCTCCTCAGAGGGGGCCGAGCAGTACTTC
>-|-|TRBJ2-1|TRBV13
CASSFTLDREQFF
TGTGCCAGCAGCTTCACCCTTGACCGGGAGCAGTTCTTC
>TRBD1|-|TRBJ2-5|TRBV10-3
CAISESTGTHAEETQYF
TGTGCCATCAGTGAGTCGACAGGGACACATGCCGAAGAGACCCAGTACTTC
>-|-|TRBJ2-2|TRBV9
CASSVAVQSTGELFF
TGTGCCAGCAGCGTAGCTGTACAGAGCACCGGGGAGCTGTTTTTT
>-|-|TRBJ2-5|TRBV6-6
CASTLRGGQETQYF
TGTGCCAGCACTCTACGGGGTGGCCAAGAGACCCAGTACTTC
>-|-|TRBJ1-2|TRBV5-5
CASSYGVNYGYTF
TGTGCCAGCAGTTATGGGGTCAACTATGGCTACACCTTC
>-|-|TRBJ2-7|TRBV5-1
CASSLAPPLQYF
TGCGCCAGCAGCTTGGCCCCACCTTTGCAGTACTTC
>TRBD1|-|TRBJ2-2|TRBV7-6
CASSSGTGTGELFF
TGTGCCAGCAGCTCCGGGACAGGGACCGGGGAGCTGTTTTTT
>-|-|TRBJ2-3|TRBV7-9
CASSLKGASKEGTDTQYF
TGTGCCAGCAGCCTAAAAGGGGCTAGCAAGGAGGGCACAGATACGCAGTATTTT
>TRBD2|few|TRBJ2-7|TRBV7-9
CASSETSSGRAKPYEQYF
TGTGCCAGCAGCGAAACTTCGAGCGGGAGGGCTAAGCCCTACGAGCAGTACTTC
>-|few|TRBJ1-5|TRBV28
CASSLTDNQPQHF
TGTGCCAGCAGTTTGACAGATAATCAGCCCCAGCATTTT
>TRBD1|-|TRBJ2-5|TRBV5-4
CASGWEGGEETQYF
TGTGCCAGCGGTTGGGAAGGGGGCGAAGAGACCCAGTACTTC
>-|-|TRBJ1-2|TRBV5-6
CASSLEGGYTF
TGTGCCAGCAGCTTGGAAGGGGGCTACACCTTC
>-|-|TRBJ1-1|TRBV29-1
CSVKEGTEAFF
TGCAGCGTTAAGGAGGGCACTGAAGCTTTCTTT
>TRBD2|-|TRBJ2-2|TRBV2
CASSQLAGAGELFF
TGTGCCAGCAGCCAACTAGCGGGGGCCGGGGAGCTGTTTTTT
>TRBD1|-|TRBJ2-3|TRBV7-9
CASSSRQGAIEDTQYF
TGTGCCAGCAGCTCGAGACAGGGGGCAATTGAAGATACGCAGTATTTT
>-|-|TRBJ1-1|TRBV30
CAWSPDGAGYPEAFF
TGTGCCTGGAGTCCTGATGGGGCTGGGTATCCTGAAGCTTTCTTT
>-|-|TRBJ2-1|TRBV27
CASNPAGGGRYNEQFF
TGTGCCAGTAACCCCGCAGGGGGAGGCCGTTACAATGAGCAGTTCTTC
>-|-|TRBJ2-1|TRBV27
CASRPSGLFPGNEQFF
TGTGCCAGCAGGCCCTCCGGGCTCTTCCCCGGCAATGAGCAGTTCTTC
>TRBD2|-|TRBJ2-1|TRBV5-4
CASSSGDEQFF
TGTGCCAGCAGCAGCGGGGATGAGCAGTTCTTC
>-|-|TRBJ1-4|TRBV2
CATVGGTEKLFF
TGTGCCACCGTGGGGGGTACGGAAAAACTGTTTTTT
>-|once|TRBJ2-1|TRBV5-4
CASSLVGSSEQFF
TGTGCCAGCAGCTTGGTGGGTTCCAGTGAGCAGTTCTTC
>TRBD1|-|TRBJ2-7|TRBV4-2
CASSQDQPQGLLYEQYF
TGTGCCAGCAGCCAAGATCAACCACAGGGGCTACTCTACGAGCAGTACTTC
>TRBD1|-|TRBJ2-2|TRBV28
CASSGTGGAGELFF
TGTGCCAGCAGCGGGACAGGGGGGGCCGGGGAGCTGTTTTTT
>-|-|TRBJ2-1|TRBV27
CASSFEGAYNEQFF
TGTGCCAGCAGTTTTGAAGGGGCTTACAATGAGCAGTTCTTC
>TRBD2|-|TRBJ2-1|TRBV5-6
CASSKGTSGSLEQFF
TGTGCCAGCAGCAAAGGGACTAGCGGGAGTCTTGAGCAGTTCTTC
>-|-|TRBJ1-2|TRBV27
CASSPQTANYGYTF
TGTGCCAGCAGTCCCCAGACGGCTAACTATGGCTACACCTTC
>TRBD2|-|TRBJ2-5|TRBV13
CASSSWEGGAIETQYF
TGTGCCAGCAGCTCCTGGGAGGGCGGGGCAATTGAGACCCAGTACTTC
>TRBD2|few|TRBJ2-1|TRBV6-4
CASSGRAGVRNEQFF
TGTGCCAGCAGTGGTCGGGCGGGAGTTCGGAATGAGCAGTTCTTC
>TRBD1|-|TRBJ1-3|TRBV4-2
CASSQEEQGAIGNTIYF
TGTGCCAGCAGCCAAGAAGAACAGGGGGCGATTGGAAACACCATATATTTT
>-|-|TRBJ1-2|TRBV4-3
CASSQDPGVTYGYTF
TGCGCCAGCAGCCAAGACCCAGGGGTGACCTATGGCTACACCTTC
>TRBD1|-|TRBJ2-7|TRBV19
CASSIGQGAIYEQYF
TGTGCCAGTAGTATTGGACAGGGAGCTATCTACGAGCAGTACTTC
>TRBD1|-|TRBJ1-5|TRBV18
CASSTSPTGGSNQPQHF
TGTGCCAGCTCAACCAGCCCGACAGGGGGTAGCAATCAGCCCCAGCATTTT
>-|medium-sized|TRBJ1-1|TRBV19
CASSPMQRFSSGEAFF
TGTGCCAGTAGTCCGATGCAAAGATTCTCCTCGGGTGAAGCTTTCTTT
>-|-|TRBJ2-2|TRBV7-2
CASSPTGELFF
TGTGCCAGCAGCCCCACCGGGGAGCTGTTTTTT
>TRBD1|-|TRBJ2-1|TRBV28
CASTRQGDNEQFF
TGTGCCAGCACGAGACAGGGGGACAATGAGCAGTTCTTC
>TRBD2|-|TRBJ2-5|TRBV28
CATTHTTSGGWYQETQYF
TGTGCCACCACGCACACGACTAGCGGGGGATGGTACCAAGAGACCCAGTACTTC
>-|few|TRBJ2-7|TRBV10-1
CASRNSGRYEQYF
TGCGCCAGCAGGAATTCAGGGAGGTACGAGCAGTACTTC
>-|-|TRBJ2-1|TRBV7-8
CATQGPNNEQFF
TGTGCCACCCAAGGGCCGAACAATGAGCAGTTCTTC
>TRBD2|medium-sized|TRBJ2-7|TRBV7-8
CASSSGGTADYEQYF
TGTGCCAGCAGCTCCGGGGGGACGGCCGACTACGAGCAGTACTTC
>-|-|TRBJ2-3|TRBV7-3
CASSLARGTGDTQYF
TGTGCCAGCAGCTTAGCGCGGGGTACCGGGGATACGCAGTATTTT
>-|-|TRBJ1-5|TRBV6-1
CASSEAYRGSVEPQHF
TGTGCCAGCAGTGAAGCGTACCGGGGCTCGGTTGAGCCCCAGCATTTT
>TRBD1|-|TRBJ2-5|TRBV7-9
CASSLRTGRKETQYF
TGTGCCAGCAGCTTACGGACAGGGAGGAAGGAGACCCAGTACTTC
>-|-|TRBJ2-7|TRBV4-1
CASSLSGSYEQYF
TGCGCCAGCAGCCTTAGCGGTTCCTACGAGCAGTACTTC
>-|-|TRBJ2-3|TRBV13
CASSLRRVSTDTQYF
TGTGCCAGCAGCTTAAGGCGGGTGAGCACAGATACGCAGTATTTT
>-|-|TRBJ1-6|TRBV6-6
CASSYPDSNSPLHF
TGTGCCAGCAGTTATCCGGACTCTAATTCACCCCTCCACTTT
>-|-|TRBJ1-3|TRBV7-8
CASSNQGNTIYF
TGTGCCAGCAGCAACCAAGGAAACACCATATATTTT
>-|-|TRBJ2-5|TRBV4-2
CASSQGLGQETQYF
TGTGCCAGCAGCCAAGGACTAGGGCAAGAGACCCAGTACTTC